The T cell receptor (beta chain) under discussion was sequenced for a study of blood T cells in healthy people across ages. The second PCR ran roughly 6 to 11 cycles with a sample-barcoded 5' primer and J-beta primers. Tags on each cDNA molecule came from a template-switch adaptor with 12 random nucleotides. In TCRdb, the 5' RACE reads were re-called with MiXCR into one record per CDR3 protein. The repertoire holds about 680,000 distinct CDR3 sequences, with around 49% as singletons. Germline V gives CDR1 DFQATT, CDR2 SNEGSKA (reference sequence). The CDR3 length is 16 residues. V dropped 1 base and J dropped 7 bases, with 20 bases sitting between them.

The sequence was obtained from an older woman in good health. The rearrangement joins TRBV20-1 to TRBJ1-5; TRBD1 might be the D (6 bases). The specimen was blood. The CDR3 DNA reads TGCAGTGCTAGAGCCGGGCTGGGCAGGGGTCAACAGCCCCAGCATTTT. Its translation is CSARAGLGRGQQPQHF.